Shown below are 14 T cell receptor beta chains from a single sample sequenced in a study of cytomegalovirus exposure and HLA in healthy donors. With 60 Vbeta and 13 Jbeta primers, the PCR was carried out. Method: immunoSEQ multiplex PCR; TCRdb's copy keeps in-frame clones and lacks some. The ten top clones account for about 1.2%, within a sample of about 160,000 clones. Sequenced material: PBMCs. All receptors derive from a woman aged 55-75 years in good health and CMV-seronegative.

The chain has TRBV14 and TRBJ2-7, with a possible D match to TRBD1 (6 bases). The CDR3 extends over 14 amino acids. CDR1 and CDR2 (germline): SGHDN, FVKESK. V gave up 4 bases and J gave up 3 bases, with 13 bases separating them. The CDR3 nucleotides are TGTGCCAGCAGCCCTTTAGGCAGGGGCTACGAGCAGTACTTC. Encoded protein: CASSPLGRGYEQYF.

The chain links TRBV11-2 to TRBJ2-7; D is perhaps TRBD1 (5 bases). CDR1 SGHAT and CDR2 FQNNGV come from the germline V gene. The CDR3 covers 14 residues. V was shortened by 3 bases and J by 2 bases, with 11 bases between the two germline ends. The CDR3 here is CASSLSQGPYEQYF. DNA for the CDR3: TGTGCCAGCAGCTTGAGCCAGGGTCCCTACGAGCAGTACTTC.

The rearrangement joins TRBV9 to TRBJ2-7; D is unclear. CDR3 size: 15 residues. CDR1 and CDR2 (germline): SGDLS, YYNGEE. Between the trimmed V and J ends, which lost 0 bases and 2 bases, there was a span of 12 bases. CDR3 region: CASSVAPGSAYEQYF. CDR3 in DNA: TGTGCCAGCAGCGTAGCTCCAGGCTCAGCCTACGAGCAGTACTTC.

This chain connects TRBV18 to TRBJ1-1; D gene unclear. The CDR3 runs to 13 residues. CDR1 is KGHSH, CDR2 LQKENI, per germline. Between the trimmed V and J ends, which lost 3 bases and 6 bases, there was a span of 11 bases. CDR3 amino acids: CASSPPGGSEAFF. For the CDR3, the DNA is TGTGCCAGCTCACCGCCGGGAGGATCTGAAGCTTTCTTT. The whole variable domain, remainder taken from reference TRBV18 and TRBJ1-1, is NAGVMQNPRHLVRRRGQEARLRCSPMKGHSHVYWYRQLPEEGLKFMVYLQKENIIDESGMPKERFSAEFPKEGPSILRIQQVVRGDSAAYFCASSPPGGSEAFFGQGTRLTVV.

This chain joins TRBV7-8 and TRBJ2-1; D unresolved. V gave up 10 bases and J gave up 4 bases, with 11 bases separating them. CDR1 is SGHVS, CDR2 FQNEAQ, per germline. This CDR3 region has 12 residues. CDR3 DNA sequence: TGTGCCACCAAGAGCCCTTACAATGAGCAGTTCTTC. This translates into CATKSPYNEQFF.

This chain connects TRBV9 to TRBJ1-1, with D unresolved. Germline V CDR1 and CDR2: SGDLS, YYNGEE. This CDR3 has 14 amino acids. Trimming pared 2 bases from V and 0 bases from J, leaving 8 bases between. The CDR3 DNA sequence: TGTGCCAGCAGCGTCTCTTCGGTGAACACTGAAGCTTTCTTT. It specifies CASSVSSVNTEAFF.

The chain employs TRBV10-3 and TRBJ2-2, with 8 bases fitting TRBD1. The CDR3 length is 14 residues. Germline assignment: CDR1 ENHRY and CDR2 SYGVKD. The junction had 3 bases not matched to a gene; V was cut back by 6 bases and J by 3 bases. In DNA, the CDR3 is TGTGCCATCAGACCACAGGGGGACACCGGGGAGCTGTTTTTT. Translating it yields CAIRPQGDTGELFF.

On this clone itself: One junction end disagrees with the germline gene, perhaps due to a read error. The chain joins TRBV7-6 to TRBJ2-7, with D possibly TRBD1 on 5 matching bases. The CDR3 length is 14 residues. Looked up from germline, CDR1 is SGHVS and CDR2 is FNYEAQ. The CDR3 DNA follows: TGTGCCAGCAGCGTAGCCTCAGGGATCTACGAGCAGTACTTC. As protein: CASSVASGIYEQYF.

DNA of the CDR3: TGTGCCAGTAGTATAGATGGGACAGGGAGGGCCTACGAGCAGTACTTC. This sequence encodes CASSIDGTGRAYEQYF. The gene calls are TRBV19 and TRBJ2-7; 9 bases agree with TRBD1. The J segment lost 2 bases and the V segment lost 0 bases, leaving 5 bases of the junction unmatched. The CDR3 loop spans 16 amino acids. The germline V gene encodes CDR1 LNHDA and CDR2 SQIVND (reference sequence).

The chain combines TRBV10-3 with TRBJ1-5; D call uncertain. V was clipped by 2 bases and J by 2 bases, with 7 bases between them. This CDR3 spans 14 amino acids. Germline CDR1 is ENHRY and CDR2 is SYGVKD. The CDR3 sequence: CAISEAGGNQPQHF. The CDR3 DNA sequence: TGTGCCATCAGTGAGGCCGGGGGCAATCAGCCCCAGCATTTT.

The J gene is TRBJ1-1, the V gene TRBV6-5, with D possibly matching TRBD1 (6 bases). V shed 2 bases and J shed 4 bases, with 11 bases lying between them. Germline V gene sequence: CDR1 MNHEY, CDR2 SVGAGI. The length of the CDR3 is 14 residues. CDR3 sequence (DNA): TGTGCCAGCAGTTACGGGCAGGGGATCACTGAAGCTTTCTTT. Protein product: CASSYGQGITEAFF.

The chain employs TRBV29-1 and TRBJ2-5, with 7 bases identical to TRBD2. V lost 6 bases, J lost 4 bases, and 8 bases stayed unmatched. In germline, CDR1 is SQVTM, CDR2 ANQGSEA. This CDR3 has 13 amino acids. CDR3 in amino acids: CSVAAWGGETQYF. The CDR3 bases are TGCAGCGTCGCTGCTTGGGGGGGAGAGACCCAGTACTTC.

CDR3 residues: CASSPGREGIGNTIYF. In DNA, the CDR3 is TGCGCCAGCAGCCCGGGCCGGGAAGGGATTGGAAACACCATATATTTT. This chain joins TRBV5-1 and TRBJ1-3; D gene unclear. V dropped 4 bases and J dropped 3 bases, with 17 bases sitting between them. CDR3 length: 16 residues. CDR1 and CDR2 (germline): SGHRS, YFSETQ.

The rearrangement links TRBV10-2 to TRBJ2-7, with 7 positions matching TRBD2. J gave up 4 bases and V 6 bases, and 15 bases lay outside the gene matches. Germline V lookup: CDR1 WSHSY, CDR2 SAAADI. The CDR3 is 16 residues long. CDR3 sequence: CASRITDGLDSYEQYF. CDR3 nucleotide sequence: TGCGCCAGCAGGATAACCGACGGACTAGATTCATACGAGCAGTACTTC.